The 27 T cell receptor beta chains presented below share a single source sample, sequenced in a study of shared clonotypes between healthy human individuals. The repertoire was sequenced with immunoSEQ multiplex PCR; TCRdb's copy has only in-frame clones and lacks some. This sample has some 2,500,000 clones, with less than 95% found just once. The specimen was naive CD4+ T cells from PBMCs. The subset denotes: CD45RA+ positively selected. The receptors come from a man aged 18 to 35 in good health. Some clones in this sample may be carry-over from other donors' samples.

This chain joins TRBV9 and TRBJ2-7; D is possibly TRBD1 or TRBD2 (5 bases each). The DNA end is a closer match to TRBJ2-5, so the J assignment may be wrong. This CDR3 region has 14 residues. Germline-derived CDR1 and CDR2 are SGDLS and YYNGEE. The chain's CDR3 is CASSVAGSGETQYF. CDR3 bases: TGTGCCAGCAGCGTGGCAGGGAGCGGAGAGACCCAGTACTTC.

The chain links TRBV30 to TRBJ2-2; TRBD1 matches at 10 bases. The V and J ends lost 5 bases and 3 bases, in that order; junction bases with no gene match: 6. The V gene's germline CDR1 is GTSNPN and CDR2 SVGIG (reference sequence). The CDR3 length is 15 residues. The CDR3 DNA follows: TGTGCCTGGTACCCCGGGACAGGGGACACCGGGGAGCTGTTTTTT. As protein: CAWYPGTGDTGELFF.

This rearrangement joins TRBV28 to TRBJ1-2; 12 bases are a match to TRBD1. This CDR3 region has 17 residues. The ends lost 1 base at V and 4 bases at J; junction bases unmatched: 7. CDR1 and CDR2 (germline): MDHEN, SYDVKM. The CDR3 bases are TGTGCCAGCAGTTTATTGGGGACAGGGGGCTACAGCTATGGCTACACCTTC. Protein sequence: CASSLLGTGGYSYGYTF.

V is TRBV5-1 and J is TRBJ2-4; 7 positions agree with TRBD1. Trimming took 4 bases from V and 5 from J; bases not matched to a gene: 9. The CDR3 sequence is 15 residues long. Germline assignment: CDR1 SGHRS and CDR2 YFSETQ. CDR3 region: CASSLRPTGENIQYF. CDR3 coding DNA: TGCGCCAGCAGCCTCCGGCCTACAGGGGAAAACATTCAGTACTTC. Together with reference TRBV5-1 and TRBJ2-4, the CDR3 gives the full variable domain: KAGVTQTPRYLIKTRGQQVTLSCSPISGHRSVSWYQQTPGQGLQFLFEYFSETQRNKGNFPGRFSGRQFSNSRSEMNVSTLELGDSALYLCASSLRPTGENIQYFGAGTRLSVL.

This clone was recorded once. The genes are TRBV5-8 and TRBJ2-5, with D perhaps being TRBD1 or TRBD2 (5 bases each). The CDR3 sequence is 17 residues long. V was pared by 0 bases and J by 1 base, with 16 bases between. Germline lookup yields CDR1 SGHTS and CDR2 YDEGEE. As DNA, the CDR3 is TGTGCCAGCAGCTTGGCCCCCGGGACGGAAACCCAAGAGACCCAGTACTTC. Its protein is CASSLAPGTETQETQYF. The full variable domain, its missing parts supplied by reference TRBV5-8 and TRBJ2-5, is EAGVTQSPTHLIKTRGQQATLRCSPISGHTSVYWYQQALGLGLQFLLWYDEGEERNRGNFPPRFSGRQFPNYSSELNVNALELEDSALYLCASSLAPGTETQETQYFGPGTRLLVL.

The rearrangement links TRBV28 to TRBJ1-1; D possibly corresponds to TRBD1 (5 bases). The V gene's germline CDR1 is MDHEN and CDR2 SYDVKM. With 6 bases removed from V and 2 bases from J, the gap between germline ends came to 13 bases. The CDR3 spans 14 residues. The CDR3 DNA reads as TGTGCCAGCAGACCTCGGGGCACTAACACTGAAGCTTTCTTT. Residues: CASRPRGTNTEAFF. Drawing the rest from reference TRBV28 and TRBJ1-1, the complete variable domain is DVKVTQSSRYLVKRTGEKVFLECVQDMDHENMFWYRQDPGLGLRLIYFSYDVKMKEKGDIPEGYSVSREKKERFSLILESASTNQTSMYLCASRPRGTNTEAFFGQGTRLTVV.

The chain links TRBV30 to TRBJ2-5; TRBD1 agrees at 7 bases. V gave up 4 bases and J gave up 2 bases; unmatched junction bases: 10. Germline CDR1 and CDR2: GTSNPN and SVGIG (reference sequence). This CDR3 contains 15 residues. The CDR3 is CAWTLLGQAQETQYF. For the CDR3, the DNA is TGTGCCTGGACCCTCTTAGGACAGGCTCAAGAGACCCAGTACTTC.

This clone has a handful of counts. The V and J genes are TRBV5-6 and TRBJ1-2; unclear D gene. This CDR3 has 12 amino acids. CDR1 and CDR2 from the germline V gene are SGHDT and YYEEEE. The germline V and J ends were trimmed by 1 base and 5 bases, with 6 bases remaining between them. The CDR3 sequence: CASSLNDYGYTF. The CDR3 nucleotides read TGTGCCAGCAGCTTGAATGATTATGGCTACACCTTC.

The chain uses TRBV7-7 and TRBJ1-2; D is unresolved. CDR1 and CDR2 (germline): SSHAT, FNYEAQ (reference sequence). This CDR3 has 13 residues. Trimming took off 5 bases at V and 4 bases at J, with 11 bases between the two ends. The CDR3 reads CASSLRGFYGYTF. CDR3 DNA: TGTGCCAGCAGCCTCCGGGGTTTCTATGGCTACACCTTC.

The J gene is TRBJ2-2, the V gene TRBV30; 8 positions match TRBD2. The CDR3 is 14 residues long. V lost 4 bases to trimming and J lost 4 bases; unmatched junction nucleotides: 5. CDR1 is GTSNPN, CDR2 SVGIG, per germline (reference sequence). The CDR3 sequence: CAWKITSGTGELFF. The CDR3 DNA follows: TGTGCCTGGAAAATCACTAGCGGCACCGGGGAGCTGTTTTTT.

A note on this clone: Other DNA sequences in this specimen translate into the identical CDR3. The rearrangement joins TRBV7-9 to TRBJ2-7, with D possibly called TRBD1 or TRBD2 (5 bases each). V lost 2 bases, J lost 1 base, and 9 bases lay in between. The germline CDR1 and CDR2 sequences are SEHNR and FQNEAQ (reference sequence). The CDR3 sequence is 14 residues long. The chain's CDR3 is CASSLLGDSYEQYF. Written as DNA, the CDR3 is TGTGCCAGCAGCTTACTGGGGGATTCCTACGAGCAGTACTTC.

The genes are TRBV28 and TRBJ1-4; D is unresolved. CDR3 length: 14 amino acids. CDR1 MDHEN and CDR2 SYDVKM come from the germline V gene. The V and J ends lost 6 bases and 8 bases respectively, with 16 bases between them. This CDR3 reads CASSAGWKEEKLFF. As DNA, the CDR3 is TGTGCCAGCAGCGCTGGGTGGAAAGAGGAAAAACTGTTTTTT. Filled out from reference TRBV28 and TRBJ1-4, the complete variable domain reads DVKVTQSSRYLVKRTGEKVFLECVQDMDHENMFWYRQDPGLGLRLIYFSYDVKMKEKGDIPEGYSVSREKKERFSLILESASTNQTSMYLCASSAGWKEEKLFFGSGTQLSVL.

The chain combines TRBV18 with TRBJ2-7; 16 bases map to TRBD2. V lost 2 bases and J lost 2; bases outside the gene matches: 3. The CDR3 is 17 residues long. CDR1 is KGHSH and CDR2 is LQKENI in the germline V gene. CDR3 nucleotides: TGTGCCAGCTCACCAGGGACTAGCGGGAGGGGGGCCTACGAGCAGTACTTC. Its translation is CASSPGTSGRGAYEQYF. The whole variable domain, remainder taken from reference TRBV18 and TRBJ2-7, is NAGVMQNPRHLVRRRGQEARLRCSPMKGHSHVYWYRQLPEEGLKFMVYLQKENIIDESGMPKERFSAEFPKEGPSILRIQQVVRGDSAAYFCASSPGTSGRGAYEQYFGPGTRLTVT.

A word on this clone: The sample holds other DNA sequences that translate to the same CDR3. The V call is TRBV19, the J call TRBJ2-3; weak D call: TRBD2 (5 bases). This CDR3 spans 14 amino acids. Germline V CDR1 and CDR2: LNHDA, SQIVND (reference sequence). V dropped 2 bases and J dropped 1 base, with 7 bases sitting between them. The CDR3 here is CASSIRTGTDTQYF. The CDR3 coding sequence is TGTGCCAGTAGTATACGGACTGGCACAGATACGCAGTATTTT.

This chain joins TRBV5-1 and TRBJ1-3; unclear D gene. Germline CDR1 is SGHRS and CDR2 is YFSETQ. V was shortened by 5 bases and J by 3 bases, with 9 bases between the two germline ends. This CDR3 region has 13 residues. The CDR3 DNA reads TGCGCCAGCAGGAGGGTAGGTGGAAACACCATATATTTT. It encodes CASRRVGGNTIYF. The full variable domain, completed using reference TRBV5-1 and TRBJ1-3, is KAGVTQTPRYLIKTRGQQVTLSCSPISGHRSVSWYQQTPGQGLQFLFEYFSETQRNKGNFPGRFSGRQFSNSRSEMNVSTLELGDSALYLCASRRVGGNTIYFGEGSWLTVV.

The V call is TRBV6-5, the J call TRBJ1-4; D not certain. This CDR3 contains 15 residues. CDR1 is MNHEY and CDR2 is SVGAGI in the germline V gene. Deletions cut 0 bases from V and 1 base from J, with 6 bases between. In DNA, the CDR3 is TGTGCCAGCAGTTACTCGAGGAGAACTAATGAAAAACTGTTTTTT. Encoded protein: CASSYSRRTNEKLFF.

This clone was counted once. The V call is TRBV5-1, the J call TRBJ2-6; 7 bases are a match to TRBD1. The CDR3 sequence is 15 residues long. Germline V CDR1 and CDR2: SGHRS, YFSETQ. With V trimmed by 9 bases and J by 0 bases, 6 bases remained unmatched. CDR3 in amino acids: CATRQGSSGANVLTF. The CDR3 bases are TGCGCCACCCGACAGGGAAGCTCTGGGGCCAACGTCCTGACTTTC.

The rearrangement joins TRBV2 to TRBJ2-7; 10 bases are a match to TRBD1. Germline V gene sequence: CDR1 SNHLY, CDR2 FYNNEI. J lost 1 base, V lost 4 bases, and 10 bases had no gene match. The CDR3 has 17 residues. In DNA, the CDR3 is TGTGCCAGCAGTGTGACAGGGGGCCTTATAATGTCCTACGAGCAGTACTTC. Amino acids: CASSVTGGLIMSYEQYF.

The V call is TRBV19, the J call TRBJ2-7; D is perhaps TRBD1 (7 bases). CDR1 is LNHDA, CDR2 SQIVND, per germline (reference sequence). This CDR3 region has 14 residues. V lost 11 bases to trimming and J lost 3 bases, with 20 bases between them. CDR3 region: CASREAGGVYEQYF. For the CDR3, the DNA is TGTGCCTCTAGGGAGGCAGGGGGTGTCTACGAGCAGTACTTC.

The chain combines TRBV4-1 with TRBJ1-5; D uncertain. This CDR3 spans 14 amino acids. Per the germline V gene, CDR1 is MGHRA and CDR2 is YSYEKL. V was shortened by 0 bases and J by 5 bases, with 8 bases between the two germline ends. CDR3 coding DNA: TGCGCCAGCAGCCAAGATCATAGGTATCAGCCCCAGCATTTT. Its translation is CASSQDHRYQPQHF.

The chain couples TRBV9 to TRBJ2-3, with D perhaps matching TRBD1 or TRBD2 (5 bases each). Germline lookup yields CDR1 SGDLS and CDR2 YYNGEE. The V end lost 3 bases, the J end lost 1 base, and 9 bases lay between the germline ends. The CDR3 spans 14 residues. The CDR3 loop is CASSDGAGTDTQYF. The CDR3 DNA is TGTGCCAGCAGCGACGGGGCCGGCACAGATACGCAGTATTTT.

This clone was counted a single time. This sequence joins TRBV21-1 and TRBJ1-3; the table assigns TRBD1, which was not confirmed against the DNA. TRBV21-1 is listed as a pseudogene. The CDR3 covers 13 residues. CDR3 DNA: TGTCTTACTGGGACAGACTCTGGAAACACCATATATTTT. It codes for CLTGTDSGNTIYF.

In the case of this clone: This sample includes further DNA sequences coding for the same CDR3. V is TRBV11-2 and J is TRBJ1-2; TRBD1 might be the D (5 bases). CDR3 length: 13 residues. The V and J ends lost 1 base and 4 bases respectively, with 7 bases between them. CDR1 is SGHAT and CDR2 is FQNNGV in the germline V gene. CDR3 bases: TGTGCCAGCAGCTTAGCGGGGGGCTATGGCTACACCTTC. Its translation is CASSLAGGYGYTF. The whole variable domain, remainder taken from reference TRBV11-2 and TRBJ1-2, is EAGVAQSPRYKIIEKRQSVAFWCNPISGHATLYWYQQILGQGPKLLIQFQNNGVVDDSQLPKDRFSAERLKGVDSTLKIQPAKLEDSAVYLCASSLAGGYGYTFGSGTRLTVV.

In regard to this clone: This sample also contains other DNA sequences that code for the same CDR3. V gene TRBV20-1 combines with J gene TRBJ2-3; unclear D gene. This CDR3 spans 11 amino acids. The V end lost 2 bases, the J end lost 6 bases, and 6 bases lay between the germline ends. From germline, CDR1 is DFQATT and CDR2 SNEGSKA (reference sequence). The CDR3 spells CSARIGDTQYF. CDR3 coding DNA: TGCAGTGCTAGAATCGGGGATACGCAGTATTTT.

The rearrangement joins TRBV19 to TRBJ2-6; 7 positions agree with TRBD1. Germline CDR1 reads LNHDA; CDR2 reads SQIVND (reference sequence). CDR3 length: 16 residues. The V gene end was trimmed by 8 bases and the J gene end by 0 bases; junction bases not matched to a gene: 7. CDR3 DNA: TGTGCCAGTGACCGGGACAGCACCTCTGGGGCCAACGTCCTGACTTTC. This sequence encodes CASDRDSTSGANVLTF.

Worth noting for this clone: Other DNA variants within this sample encode the same CDR3. This sequence joins TRBV7-9 and TRBJ1-3; possibly TRBD1 for D (5 bases). Trimming took 3 bases from V and 0 from J, leaving 6 bases between them. CDR1 and CDR2 (germline): SEHNR, FQNEAQ (reference sequence). This CDR3 is built from 14 residues. CDR3 loop: CASSLGVSGNTIYF. CDR3 nucleotide sequence: TGTGCCAGCAGCTTGGGGGTCTCTGGAAACACCATATATTTT.

The CDR3 DNA is TGTGCCAGCCAAAGCGGGAGGGCCTTAGATGAGCAGTTCTTC. Residues: CASQSGRALDEQFF. The chain has TRBV2 and TRBJ2-1; TRBD2 agrees at 10 bases. The CDR3 totals 14 residues. Germline V gene sequence: CDR1 SNHLY, CDR2 FYNNEI. Germline trimming cut 8 bases from V and 8 bases from J; bases unmatched to any gene: 9.